The sequence of this TCR beta chain was determined in a study of T cell responses to AZD1222 COVID-19 vaccine listed by TCRdb under 2021. Study-wide context: AZD1222 recipients whose second dose came at about 4 weeks and those whose second dose came at about 12 weeks were combined into one group, since spike-specific TCR depth and breadth did not differ between the two schedules. Enrollment into the trials was organized by age into subgroups of 18-55, 56-69 and 70-plus years, and those subgroups contained about 150, 27 and 61 TCR-sequenced participants, respectively. A total of roughly 240 trial participants underwent TCR sequencing, of whom 207 received two doses of AZD1222 and some 26 received two doses of the MenACWY control vaccine.

The CDR3, from cysteine to phenylalanine, totals 15 residues. The retained sequence is limited to the CDR3, 45 bases, with the frame set at the first base. V has 1 base trimmed and J has 4 bases trimmed; junction bases matching no gene number 2. The CDR1 and CDR2 encoded by the germline V gene are KGHSH and LQKENI. Findings and caveats that apply to the study as a whole: Participants were mostly white British, with more females than males. The authors suggested clonal diversity may have been underestimated. The vaccine-associated CD4 TCRs covered the entire spike protein, and the dominant responses fell in regions 160-218 and 743-854. Because no day 14 peak-response samples were available, the repertoires could be characterized only after the peak T cell response. The 56-69-year group was small, and its depth increase did not reach significance, likely because of low power. Reportedly, almost half of the unique spike-specific TCRs recognized epitopes lying outside the regions that are mutated in the B.1.351 and B.1.1.7 variants. Spike-specific TCR breadth and depth rose significantly after two AZD1222 doses compared with day 0 and with MenACWY recipients. Conclusions about previously exposed vaccinees were limited because only six AZD1222 recipients were SARS-CoV-2 seropositive at baseline.

As for this clone: Its antigen is currently not known. It has no much larger one-base neighbor in the sample; base qualities were not kept.

The CDR3 regions of human TCRbeta chains were analyzed by immunosequencing. The study's own analysis went as follows. Repertoire TCRs were matched against a reference library of SARS-CoV-2-specific TCRs generated with the MIRA antigen-specificity platform. Breadth was defined as the fraction of unique TCRs that were SARS-CoV-2-associated. Depth was defined as the fraction of total T cells that were SARS-CoV-2-associated. Using the MIRA data, each spike-specific TCR was assigned both to the spike region to which the TCR was reactive and to a CD4 or CD8 class. Log10-transformed breadth and depth values were compared by one-way ANOVA with Sidak's multiple comparisons tests. TCRdb limited this immuneACCESS table to in-frame rearrangements with V and J called. A share of clones is missing; checked studies link under half to unresolved V genes, and the rest is unexplained. The V and J calls and clone size come from that table; D and trimming were worked out from the DNA. The sample data list fewer than 110,000 clones, and around 84% of these were observed just once. In total, the top ten clones hold around 1.5% of the sample.

The time point label of this sample denotes: baseline before first vaccination. Samples from vaccinated people were obtained from the UK trials COV001 and COV002, which included a single-blind randomized controlled phase 2/3 trial of AZD1222 (ChAdOx1 nCoV-19) in healthy adults. For TCRbeta chain sequencing, PBMC samples from trial participants were taken at day 0 and at day 28 after the second dose. Sequencing was performed on peripheral blood, taken on day 0 of AZD1222 vaccination. The chain employs TRBV18 and TRBJ1-3; TRBD1 agrees with 9 junctional bases. This clonotype was sampled from an adult in good health. The bases read TGTGCCAGCTCACCACGGACAGGGGACGGAAACACCATATATTTT. It translates to CASSPRTGDGNTIYF.